This is a list of T cell receptor beta chains from one sample in a study of response to subunit inactivated influenza vaccine. TCRdb passed the RT-PCR reads through MiXCR, listing each CDR3 protein once. Of about 300,000 distinct CDR3 sequences listed, 20% to 25% are singletons. The sample was PBMCs from blood, taken about 19 months after vaccination. These receptors came from a man between 50 and 69 years old who received an inactivated influenza vaccine. The conserved cysteine and the conserved F or W are not part of the CDR3 here. Fields, in order: J gene, V gene, CDR3 protein.

>TRBJ1-6|TRBV12-3/TRBV12-4
ASTHGRESPLH
>TRBJ2-3|TRBV10-3
AISESALAGALGDTQY
>TRBJ2-2|TRBV18
ASSLRLAGASGELF
>TRBJ1-5|TRBV28
ASSFTQPQH
>TRBJ2-2|TRBV3-1
ASSISAWEAGNTGELF
>TRBJ1-1|TRBV25-1
ATTGPDRVSEAF
>TRBJ1-1|TRBV18
ASSLDRGRAF
>TRBJ2-3|TRBV20-1
SGLFLAGYTDTQY
>TRBJ2-3|TRBV4-2
ASSHLAGAEVTDTQY
>TRBJ2-2|TRBV3-1
ASSQVGGRITGELF
>TRBJ1-1|TRBV7-9
ASTYGVEAF
>TRBJ1-4|TRBV20-1
SARNRETLF
>TRBJ1-2|TRBV7-2
ASSFGGVDGYT
>TRBJ2-1|TRBV5-6
ASSYDYLGQSYNEQF
>TRBJ2-5|TRBV7-9
ASSPRLATGIVETQY
>TRBJ1-1|TRBV5-1
ASSLTDRRGTEAF
>TRBJ1-1|TRBV10-2
ASSESRSEAF
>TRBJ2-3|TRBV15
ATSSFTDTQY
>TRBJ2-1|TRBV4-2
ASSPNLAGSNEQF
>TRBJ1-5|TRBV20-1
SAGDLPGQPQH
>TRBJ2-3|TRBV3-1
ASSHYWSDTQY
>TRBJ2-3|TRBV7-2
ASSLITDTQY
>TRBJ2-4|TRBV7-2
ASSTGQGGSKNIQY
>TRBJ1-6|TRBV6-1
ASRGTVYNSPLH
>TRBJ2-3|TRBV29-1
SVEEVTDTQY
>TRBJ2-7|TRBV11-1
ASSPPRTRREQY
>TRBJ2-5|TRBV6-5
ASSYTSVRETQY
>TRBJ1-6|TRBV6-5
ASSYDWSNSPLH
>TRBJ1-1|TRBV2
ASSGTGGWTEAF
>TRBJ2-3|TRBV15
ATSTAGTGVRTQY
>TRBJ2-3|TRBV7-8
ASSIPRTYELLSSTDTQY
>TRBJ2-1|TRBV3-1
ASSHLGRGLARGEQF
>TRBJ2-5|TRBV29-1
SVTRGNMYQETQY
>TRBJ2-6|TRBV4-3
ASSQGWGSSGANVLT
>TRBJ1-5|TRBV19
ASIAGTGYNQPQH
>TRBJ2-3|TRBV7-9
ASSSPRGADTQY